These T cell receptor beta chains were read from a single sample in a study of blood T cell repertoires in COVID-19. Produced via immunoSEQ multiplex PCR; TCRdb's table is partial and in-frame only. The repertoire holds under 150,000 clones, with 60% to 80% as singletons. Sequences were obtained from PBMCs or T cells enriched from blood (not recorded which). The receptors shown here come from a woman aged 45 to 65 who had recovered from COVID-19. CDR3s include the opening cysteine and the closing phenylalanine or tryptophan. The D gene is left open where the match is weak. Clone size is not always given. Where it is, it says once, few, many or a class for expanded clones.

D	J	V	size	DNA	CDR3
TRBD1	TRBJ2-2	TRBV5-1	NA	TGCGCCAGCAGCTTAGGGGACAGGACGAACACCGGGGAGCTGTTTTTT	CASSLGDRTNTGELFF
NA	TRBJ1-5	TRBV7-3	NA	TGTGCCAGCAGCTCGCAGGGAGGGCAGCCCCAGCATTTT	CASSSQGGQPQHF
NA	TRBJ1-2	TRBV5-8	once	TGTGCCAGCACCTTGAGTCCGGGACACAGGGCCTGGCTATTCTATGGCTACACCTTC	CASTLSPGHRAWLFYGYTF
NA	TRBJ1-5	TRBV10-2	NA	TGCGCCAGCAGTGAGTCCGGGGTAAATCAGCCCCAGCATTTT	CASSESGVNQPQHF
NA	TRBJ2-7	TRBV28	NA	TGTGCCAGCAGTTTTAAGATCGGGCCATCGGGGACCTACGAGCAGTACTTC	CASSFKIGPSGTYEQYF
NA	TRBJ1-2	TRBV10-3	NA	TGTGCCATCAGTGAAGTATCAGGGAACAACTATGGCTACACCTTC	CAISEVSGNNYGYTF
TRBD1	TRBJ2-5	TRBV6-2/TRBV6-3	NA	TGTGCCAGCAGTCTAAGACAGGGGTGGGAGACCCAGTACTTC	CASSLRQGWETQYF
TRBD1	TRBJ1-2	TRBV27	NA	TGTGCCAGCACCCCCGGGACAGGGAATGGCTACACCTTC	CASTPGTGNGYTF
NA	TRBJ1-6	TRBV7-8	once	TGTGCCAGCAGCTTAGGGGGGCGCGGTAATTCACCCCTCCACTTT	CASSLGGRGNSPLHF
TRBD1	TRBJ1-4	TRBV5-4	once	TGTGCCAGCAGCTCACAGGGGAGGAGTGAAAAACTGTTTTTT	CASSSQGRSEKLFF
TRBD2	TRBJ2-1	TRBV4-1	NA	TGCGCCAGCAGCCCCGGGGGGAGTGAGCAGTTCTTC	CASSPGGSEQFF
TRBD1	TRBJ1-2	TRBV19	NA	TGTGCCAGTAGTATCGACAGGGATAATGGCTACACCTTC	CASSIDRDNGYTF
NA	TRBJ1-3	TRBV28	NA	TGTGCCAGCAGTTTAGTACACAGTGGAAACACCATATATTTT	CASSLVHSGNTIYF
NA	TRBJ1-2	TRBV6-5	NA	TGTGCCAGCAGTTACTCGAATAACAGGGCCAGCGGCTACACCTTC	CASSYSNNRASGYTF
NA	TRBJ1-1	TRBV4-2	NA	TGTGCCAGCAGCCAAGAGTTGCTGAGCACTGAAGCTTTCTTT	CASSQELLSTEAFF
NA	TRBJ1-4	TRBV18	once	TGTGCCAGCTCACAAGGGGCGCATGAAAAACTGTTTTTT	CASSQGAHEKLFF
NA	TRBJ2-3	TRBV5-1	NA	TGCGCCAGCAGCTTGACCCGGAGGGGAGGAGACACAGATACGCAGTATTTT	CASSLTRRGGDTDTQYF
NA	TRBJ2-7	TRBV12-3/TRBV12-4	NA	TGTGCCAGCAGTTTAGGGCCACCTCGGGGGCAGTACTTC	CASSLGPPRGQYF
NA	TRBJ1-1	TRBV6-5	once	TGTGCCACCTCTCGGGGGAAGTACACTGAAGCTTTCTTT	CATSRGKYTEAFF
NA	TRBJ1-3	TRBV5-8	NA	TGTGCCAGCAGCTTGGAGGCGGACACCATATATTTT	CASSLEADTIYF
NA	TRBJ2-7	TRBV6-5	NA	TGTGCCAGCAGTTACCAACCCCGGGACACCTACGAGCAGTACTTC	CASSYQPRDTYEQYF
TRBD1	TRBJ2-7	TRBV4-1	NA	TGCGCCAGCAGCCAGAGACAGGGGGTTGACGAGCAGTACTTC	CASSQRQGVDEQYF
NA	TRBJ2-3	TRBV30	once	TGTGCCCGGACGACCGGTAGCCGCACAGATACGCAGTATTTT	CARTTGSRTDTQYF
NA	TRBJ2-1	TRBV4-2	NA	TGTGCCAGCAGCCAACCCCTCGGTAGCGATAATGAGCAGTTCTTC	CASSQPLGSDNEQFF
TRBD2	TRBJ2-3	TRBV5-1	NA	TGCGCCAGCAGCCGCCGAGGGGCGGGGGGCGGAGATACGCAGTATTTT	CASSRRGAGGGDTQYF
NA	TRBJ1-2	TRBV6-5	NA	TGTGCCAGCAGGACTCTGAACTATGGCTACACCTTC	CASRTLNYGYTF
NA	TRBJ1-2	TRBV27	NA	TGTGCCAGCAGTCCTCGTTTGGGCCCTAACTATGGCTACACCTTC	CASSPRLGPNYGYTF
NA	TRBJ2-2	TRBV5-6	few	TGTGCCAGCAGCTTGGTAGGGGGCACCGGGGAGCTGTTTTTT	CASSLVGGTGELFF
TRBD1	TRBJ1-6	TRBV28	NA	TGTGCCAGCAGAACAGGGGGATATAATTCACCCCTCCACTTT	CASRTGGYNSPLHF
TRBD1	TRBJ1-3	TRBV3-1/TRBV3-2	NA	TGTGCCAGCAGCTTCGGGACAGTTGGAAACACCATATATTTT	CASSFGTVGNTIYF
TRBD1	TRBJ1-6	TRBV3-1/TRBV3-2	few	TGTGCCAGCAGCCCCCGGACAGGGGCACGGCTCCACTTT	CASSPRTGARLHF
NA	TRBJ2-1	TRBV5-6	many	TGTGCCAGCAGCCTTCCTTCGGGTGAGCAGTTCTTC	CASSLPSGEQFF
TRBD2	TRBJ2-3	TRBV5-1	few	TGCGCCAGCAGCCCGGCGGGGGGGCGGGTAACAGATACGCAGTATTTT	CASSPAGGRVTDTQYF